This T cell receptor beta chain was observed in a study of T cell clonotyping in hematopoietic cell transplantation. Study results and limitations: After transplant, recipient diversity fell while pathologically expanded clonotypes grew through day 180. Broader posttransplant TCR repertoire diversity was predicted by graft donor and pretransplant recipient Inverse Simpson Index values. Few recipient clonotypes overlapped donors; over 95% were de novo at given depth. No sorting was done, leaving CD4 and CD8 contributions mixed.

V lost 3 bases and J lost 12, with 9 bases in between. Germline V gene data show CDR1 as MNHEY and CDR2 as SMNVEV (reference sequence). This CDR3 is built from 11 residues. Measured with immunoSEQ multiplex PCR; TCRdb has only the in-frame clones, and not every one. The sample includes tens of thousands of clones, 90% to 95% of them seen just once. Concerning this clone: Antigen unknown.

V and J are TRBV27 and TRBJ2-1; D gene uncertain. The sample consisted of peripheral blood mononuclear cells. The sequence was collected from a woman in her fifties or sixties in good health. Some clones in this sample may be carry-over from other donors' samples. The chain's CDR3 is CASSFSTRQFF. The CDR3 bases are TGTGCCAGCAGTTTTTCGACGAGGCAGTTCTTC.